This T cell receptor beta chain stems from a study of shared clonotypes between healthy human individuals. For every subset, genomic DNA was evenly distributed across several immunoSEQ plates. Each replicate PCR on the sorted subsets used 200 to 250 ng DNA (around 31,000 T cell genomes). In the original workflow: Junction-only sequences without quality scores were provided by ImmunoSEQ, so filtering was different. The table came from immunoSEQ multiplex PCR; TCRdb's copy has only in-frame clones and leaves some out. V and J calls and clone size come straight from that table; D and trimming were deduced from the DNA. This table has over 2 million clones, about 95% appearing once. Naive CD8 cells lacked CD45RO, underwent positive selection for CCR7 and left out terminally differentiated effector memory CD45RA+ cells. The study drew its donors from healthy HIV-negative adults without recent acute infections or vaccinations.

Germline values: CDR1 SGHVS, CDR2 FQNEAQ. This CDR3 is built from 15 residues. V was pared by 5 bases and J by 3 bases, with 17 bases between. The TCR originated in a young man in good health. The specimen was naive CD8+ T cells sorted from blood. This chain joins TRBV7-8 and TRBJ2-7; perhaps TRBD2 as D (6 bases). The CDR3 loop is CASSPGWGDDYEQYF. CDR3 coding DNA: TGTGCCAGCAGCCCAGGATGGGGGGACGACTACGAGCAGTACTTC.